Shown below are 5 T cell receptor beta chains from a single sample sequenced in a study of long-term antiretroviral therapy in people with HIV. Researchers ran immunoSEQ v3.0 at survey level. Only in-frame clones appear in the TCRdb table, and some are missing; sequencing was by immunoSEQ multiplex PCR. The table includes approximately 11,000 clones, roughly four fifths detected once. The source material was unsorted PBMCs, sampled 1.8 years after starting antiretroviral therapy. The receptors derive from a man in his forties with HIV.

V and J are TRBV5-1 and TRBJ2-7; no clear D gene. CDR1 SGHRS and CDR2 YFSETQ come from the germline V gene. This CDR3 contains 12 residues. Trimming took off 0 bases at V and 2 bases at J, with 3 bases between the two ends. In DNA, the CDR3 is TGCGCCAGCAGCTTGGGAGCCTACGAGCAGTACTTC. Translated, it gives CASSLGAYEQYF. Supplemented by reference TRBV5-1 and TRBJ2-7, the full variable domain reads KAGVTQTPRYLIKTRGQQVTLSCSPISGHRSVSWYQQTPGQGLQFLFEYFSETQRNKGNFPGRFSGRQFSNSRSEMNVSTLELGDSALYLCASSLGAYEQYFGPGTRLTVT.

This chain connects TRBV7-2 to TRBJ2-1, with D maybe TRBD2 (6 bases). V was trimmed by 10 bases and J by 7 bases, leaving 14 bases between them. Germline CDR1 reads SGHTA; CDR2 reads FQGNSA. The CDR3 is 12 amino acids. The CDR3 DNA is TGTGCCACCAGGGCCGGGGGAAATGAGCAGTTCTTC. It translates to CATRAGGNEQFF.

The chain is built from TRBV5-1 and TRBJ1-4; no reliable D call. Between the trimmed V and J ends, which lost 3 bases and 4 bases, there was a span of 16 bases. The CDR3 totals 16 residues. Germline loops: CDR1 SGHRS, CDR2 YFSETQ. CDR3 sequence (DNA): TGCGCCAGCAGCTCTTCCGGGAGCACCGATAATGAAAAACTGTTTTTT. As protein: CASSSSGSTDNEKLFF.

In its sample, this clone was seen once. The chain recombines TRBV5-1 with TRBJ2-7; D might be TRBD1 (6 bases). V was pared by 1 base and J by 5 bases, with 13 bases between. Looked up from germline, CDR1 is SGHRS and CDR2 is YFSETQ. The CDR3 length is 14 residues. The CDR3 protein is CASSLFQGGNEQYF. CDR3 nucleotide sequence: TGCGCCAGCAGCTTGTTCCAAGGGGGAAACGAGCAGTACTTC. Full variable domain (rest looked up from reference TRBV5-1 and TRBJ2-7): KAGVTQTPRYLIKTRGQQVTLSCSPISGHRSVSWYQQTPGQGLQFLFEYFSETQRNKGNFPGRFSGRQFSNSRSEMNVSTLELGDSALYLCASSLFQGGNEQYFGPGTRLTVT.

This chain joins TRBV19 and TRBJ1-1; the match to TRBD1 covers 9 bases. Unmatched junction bases numbered 4, after V lost 5 bases and J lost 3 bases. There are 14 residues in the CDR3. Germline V gene data show CDR1 as LNHDA and CDR2 as SQIVND (reference sequence). Here the CDR3 DNA reads TGTGCCAGTAGTCCAACAGGGGGCTACACTGAAGCTTTCTTT. Amino acids: CASSPTGGYTEAFF.